This is a list of T cell receptor beta chains from one sample in a study of T cells after yellow fever vaccination. MiXCR, run by TCRdb on the 5' RACE reads, gives a single entry per CDR3 protein. The data show 240,000 or so distinct CDR3 sequences, with 6.9% seen just once and roughly 0.86% held by the top ten. Source: CD4+ T cells sorted from PBMCs, taken 15 days after the yellow fever booster vaccination. All receptors derive from a man younger than 40 who received the YFV17D yellow fever vaccine. CDR3s include the opening cysteine and the closing phenylalanine or tryptophan. D genes are given only for firm matches. Clone size is stated in some rows and not others, as once, few, many or a class when expanded.

v_call	clone_size	j_call	d_call	cdr3_nt	cdr3_aa
TRBV7-2	.	TRBJ2-3	.	TGTGCCAGCAGCCATAGGCGGGCCAGCCGGGCAGATACGCAGTATTTT	CASSHRRASRADTQYF
TRBV6-2/TRBV6-3	.	TRBJ1-5	.	TGTGCCAGCAGTTACACCCGGACGCATAAGCAAGGGAGCAATCAGCCCCAGCATTTT	CASSYTRTHKQGSNQPQHF
TRBV20-1	.	TRBJ1-1	.	TGCAGTGCAAAAAAGGGGGGTGGGGGGTACAACACTGAAGCTTTCTTT	CSAKKGGGGYNTEAFF
TRBV20-1	few	TRBJ2-7	.	TGCAGTGCTAGGGTAGGACTTGACGAGCAGTACTTC	CSARVGLDEQYF
TRBV7-2	many	TRBJ2-2	.	TGTGCCAGCAGCTCTGCTAAGGCAGGGACCGGGGAGCTGTTTTTT	CASSSAKAGTGELFF
TRBV10-3	few	TRBJ2-1	TRBD2	TGTGCCATCAGTAAGACTAGCGTCGACTACAATGAGCAGTTCTTC	CAISKTSVDYNEQFF
TRBV29-1	many	TRBJ2-7	.	TGCAGCGTTGGGTGGGAGTTCGGGGGAGAGCAGTACTTC	CSVGWEFGGEQYF
TRBV20-1	.	TRBJ2-1	.	TGCAGTGCTAGTCGAAGAGATACCTACAATGAGCAGTTCTTC	CSASRRDTYNEQFF
TRBV15	few	TRBJ2-1	TRBD2	TGTGCCACCAGCAGAGAGGGGACTAGCGGGACGGGCTCCTACAATGAGCAGTTCTTC	CATSREGTSGTGSYNEQFF
TRBV20-1	many	TRBJ2-4	.	TGCAGTGCTTCCCAGTTGGCGGCCAAAAACATTCAGTACTTC	CSASQLAAKNIQYF
TRBV5-6	.	TRBJ2-5	TRBD1	TGTGCCAGCAGCCCCTTGACAGGGTTGAGAAAGACCCAGTACTTC	CASSPLTGLRKTQYF
TRBV7-3	many	TRBJ2-1	.	TGTGCCAGCAGTTTAGGGGGAGGGGCAGTGGATGAGCAGTTCTTC	CASSLGGGAVDEQFF
TRBV7-2	few	TRBJ2-7	TRBD2	TGTGCCAGCAGCTTTTGGCGGGAGTCCTACGAGCAGTACTTC	CASSFWRESYEQYF
TRBV5-6	.	TRBJ2-5	.	TGTGCCAGCAGCTCACCAGGGTTGGGAGAGACCCAGTACTTC	CASSSPGLGETQYF
TRBV12-3/TRBV12-4	many	TRBJ2-1	.	TGTGCCAGCAGTGGGTTTAGGGGAGTTGAGCAGTTCTTC	CASSGFRGVEQFF
TRBV30	few	TRBJ2-5	.	TGTGCCTGGAACCCCGGGATCCCAGGGGAGACCCAGTACTTC	CAWNPGIPGETQYF
TRBV6-5	.	TRBJ2-5	.	TGTGCCAGCAGTTACGGGCGGGGTTTTAGACTAGAGACCCAGTACTTC	CASSYGRGFRLETQYF
TRBV7-2	many	TRBJ2-2	.	TGTGCCAGCAGCTACGGACCAACGGGAACCGGGGAGCTGTTTTTT	CASSYGPTGTGELFF
TRBV20-1	.	TRBJ2-7	.	TGCAGTGCTAGTGCCCGGGGGCAGTCCTACGAGCAGTACTTC	CSASARGQSYEQYF
TRBV5-1	few	TRBJ2-1	.	TGCGCCAGCAGCTTGGCGGGGGCGAGTAACGGCAATGAGCAGTTCTTC	CASSLAGASNGNEQFF
TRBV6-6	many	TRBJ2-5	TRBD2	TGTGCCAGCAGTTCCGGACTAGGGGAGATCCAGTACTTC	CASSSGLGEIQYF
TRBV18	few	TRBJ2-5	.	TGTGCCAGCTCACCATTTCTGCAAGAGACCCAGTACTTC	CASSPFLQETQYF
TRBV14	.	TRBJ2-1	TRBD2	TGTGCCAGCAGCCAAGGGGCGGGAGGGCCGACCTCCTACAATGAGCAGTTCTTC	CASSQGAGGPTSYNEQFF
TRBV7-2	many	TRBJ2-7	TRBD1	TGTGCCAGCAGCATACGGGGACAGGCCTCCTACGAGCAGTACTTC	CASSIRGQASYEQYF